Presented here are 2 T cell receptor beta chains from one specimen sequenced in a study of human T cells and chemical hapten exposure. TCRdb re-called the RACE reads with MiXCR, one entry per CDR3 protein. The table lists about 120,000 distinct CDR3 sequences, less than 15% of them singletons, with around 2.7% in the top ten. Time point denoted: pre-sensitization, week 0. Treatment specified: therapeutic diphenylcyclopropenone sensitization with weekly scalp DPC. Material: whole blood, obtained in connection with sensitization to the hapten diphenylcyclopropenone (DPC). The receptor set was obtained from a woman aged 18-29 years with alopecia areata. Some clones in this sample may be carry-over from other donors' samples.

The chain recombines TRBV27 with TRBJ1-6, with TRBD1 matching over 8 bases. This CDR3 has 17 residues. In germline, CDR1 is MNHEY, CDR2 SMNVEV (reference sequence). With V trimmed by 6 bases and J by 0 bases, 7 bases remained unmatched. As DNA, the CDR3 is TGTGCCAGCAGCTTCCGGGACAGGAGCTCCTATAATTCACCCCTCCACTTT. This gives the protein CASSFRDRSSYNSPLHF.

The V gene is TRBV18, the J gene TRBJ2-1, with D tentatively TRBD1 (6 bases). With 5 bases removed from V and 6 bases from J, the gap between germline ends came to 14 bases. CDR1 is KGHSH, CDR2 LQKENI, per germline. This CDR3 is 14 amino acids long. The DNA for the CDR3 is TGTGCCAGCTCATACCGGACAGAATCCAATGAGCAGTTCTTC. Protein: CASSYRTESNEQFF.